This is a list of T cell receptor beta chains from one sample in a study of T cells after yellow fever vaccination. MiXCR, applied by TCRdb to the 5' RACE reads, yields one record per CDR3 protein. The data contain 150,000 to 200,000 distinct CDR3 sequences, approximately 6.2% of them seen just once; the ten biggest clones take up 2.9%. Sequences were derived from CD4+ T cells sorted from PBMCs, sampled on the day of the first yellow fever vaccination. The receptor source for this set is a man aged 18 to 29 who received the YFV17D yellow fever vaccine. CDR3s leave out the opening cysteine and the closing phenylalanine or tryptophan. Fields, in order: J gene, clone size, V gene, CDR3 protein. The listing skips clone size in some rows; elsewhere it reads once, few, many or a size class.

j_gene: TRBJ1-5
abundance: many
v_gene: TRBV7-8
CDR3aa: ASSPSGTGGPQH

j_gene: TRBJ2-1
abundance: many
v_gene: TRBV5-5
CDR3aa: ASSWVGKDNEQF

j_gene: TRBJ2-7
abundance: -
v_gene: TRBV27
CDR3aa: ASSFTGQGLFYEQY

j_gene: TRBJ1-2
abundance: many
v_gene: TRBV6-5
CDR3aa: ASSYGTNYGYT

j_gene: TRBJ1-1
abundance: -
v_gene: TRBV29-1
CDR3aa: SAARQENTEAF

j_gene: TRBJ1-5
abundance: few
v_gene: TRBV10-1
CDR3aa: ASIGGEVSNQPQH

j_gene: TRBJ2-5
abundance: many
v_gene: TRBV29-1
CDR3aa: SVVGQSYETQY

j_gene: TRBJ2-5
abundance: -
v_gene: TRBV5-1
CDR3aa: ASSLSGLEQETQY

j_gene: TRBJ2-7
abundance: many
v_gene: TRBV7-3
CDR3aa: ASSSADGYEQY

j_gene: TRBJ1-2
abundance: few
v_gene: TRBV25-1
CDR3aa: ASSESTGTGNGYT

j_gene: TRBJ2-6
abundance: -
v_gene: TRBV9
CDR3aa: ASSGRRGEITGANVLT

j_gene: TRBJ2-1
abundance: many
v_gene: TRBV7-9
CDR3aa: ASSPGGGQF

j_gene: TRBJ2-5
abundance: many
v_gene: TRBV5-1
CDR3aa: ASSLAVGQETQY

j_gene: TRBJ2-3
abundance: few
v_gene: TRBV7-2
CDR3aa: ASSFSPETNTQY

j_gene: TRBJ2-3
abundance: -
v_gene: TRBV6-5
CDR3aa: ASTLQGKSTDTQY

j_gene: TRBJ2-7
abundance: many
v_gene: TRBV20-1
CDR3aa: SALQPGQGGHEQY

j_gene: TRBJ2-1
abundance: few
v_gene: TRBV6-1
CDR3aa: ASSEPGNWNEQF

j_gene: TRBJ2-3
abundance: few
v_gene: TRBV7-9
CDR3aa: ASSLEGK

j_gene: TRBJ2-1
abundance: -
v_gene: TRBV7-3
CDR3aa: ASSFGTSGTTEQF

j_gene: TRBJ1-2
abundance: many
v_gene: TRBV7-3
CDR3aa: ASSSGQGAQGYGYT

j_gene: TRBJ2-2
abundance: many
v_gene: TRBV20-1
CDR3aa: SARDRRQGSTGELF

j_gene: TRBJ1-2
abundance: few
v_gene: TRBV20-1
CDR3aa: SARDGNYGYT

j_gene: TRBJ2-1
abundance: many
v_gene: TRBV24-1
CDR3aa: ATSERPGLAGGSSYNEQF

j_gene: TRBJ2-3
abundance: many
v_gene: TRBV6-1
CDR3aa: ASSDLRNRADTQY

j_gene: TRBJ2-1
abundance: many
v_gene: TRBV7-2
CDR3aa: ASSLEERFYNEQF

j_gene: TRBJ2-7
abundance: many
v_gene: TRBV6-5
CDR3aa: ASSSGDTYYEQY

j_gene: TRBJ2-3
abundance: -
v_gene: TRBV7-2
CDR3aa: ASSFQSGTSVAAQY

j_gene: TRBJ2-3
abundance: few
v_gene: TRBV7-2
CDR3aa: ASSFPLGVSGSTDTQY

j_gene: TRBJ1-1
abundance: many
v_gene: TRBV7-2
CDR3aa: ASSLPGLNTEAF

j_gene: TRBJ2-5
abundance: many
v_gene: TRBV7-2
CDR3aa: ASSPQGSRETQY

j_gene: TRBJ2-7
abundance: few
v_gene: TRBV6-1
CDR3aa: ASSATSGSYEQY

j_gene: TRBJ2-7
abundance: -
v_gene: TRBV29-1
CDR3aa: SAGGASYEQY

j_gene: TRBJ2-7
abundance: few
v_gene: TRBV2
CDR3aa: ASRERSNSYEQY

j_gene: TRBJ2-1
abundance: -
v_gene: TRBV6-1
CDR3aa: ASSTHRGLNEQF

j_gene: TRBJ2-5
abundance: many
v_gene: TRBV12-3/TRBV12-4
CDR3aa: ASTPRGVETQY

j_gene: TRBJ2-1
abundance: -
v_gene: TRBV5-1
CDR3aa: ASSFLAGAGNEQF

j_gene: TRBJ1-6
abundance: -
v_gene: TRBV4-2
CDR3aa: ASSQGGGVNSPLH

j_gene: TRBJ2-2
abundance: few
v_gene: TRBV29-1
CDR3aa: SGTGFDGELF

j_gene: TRBJ1-1
abundance: few
v_gene: TRBV4-3
CDR3aa: ASSQEWGGNGEAF

j_gene: TRBJ1-2
abundance: many
v_gene: TRBV6-5
CDR3aa: ASRDRGLHDT

j_gene: TRBJ2-4
abundance: once
v_gene: TRBV30
CDR3aa: ACSLGVRLRQGSKNIQY

j_gene: TRBJ1-2
abundance: -
v_gene: TRBV5-1
CDR3aa: ASSLSADRNYGYT

j_gene: TRBJ2-7
abundance: many
v_gene: TRBV21-1
CDR3aa: ASSKWRYRDRGIYEQY

j_gene: TRBJ2-5
abundance: few
v_gene: TRBV11-2
CDR3aa: ASSLDLGLETQY

j_gene: TRBJ1-5
abundance: -
v_gene: TRBV5-1
CDR3aa: ASRPGTAVNQPQH

j_gene: TRBJ1-1
abundance: -
v_gene: TRBV19
CDR3aa: ASSGVMNTEAF

j_gene: TRBJ2-5
abundance: many
v_gene: TRBV7-9
CDR3aa: ASSQLAGGGETQY

j_gene: TRBJ2-5
abundance: many
v_gene: TRBV5-1
CDR3aa: ASSLVRGADETQY

j_gene: TRBJ1-2
abundance: few
v_gene: TRBV4-2
CDR3aa: ASSPSPGQEGWLSYGYT

j_gene: TRBJ2-3
abundance: few
v_gene: TRBV29-1
CDR3aa: SVLLAGTDTQY

j_gene: TRBJ1-5
abundance: many
v_gene: TRBV18
CDR3aa: ASSQGADYQPQH

j_gene: TRBJ1-1
abundance: -
v_gene: TRBV6-5
CDR3aa: ASSDHRGRAF

j_gene: TRBJ2-5
abundance: -
v_gene: TRBV20-1
CDR3aa: SARSAGQETQY

j_gene: TRBJ2-1
abundance: -
v_gene: TRBV5-5
CDR3aa: ASGGGPLSYNEQF

j_gene: TRBJ2-5
abundance: -
v_gene: TRBV6-2/TRBV6-3
CDR3aa: ASRPGGRGETQY